Listed below are T cell receptor beta chains from one sample, sequenced in a study of T cell changes during pregnancy in multiple sclerosis. Clones were sequenced by immunoSEQ multiplex PCR, and TCRdb holds only the in-frame ones, with some missing. The repertoire holds 85,000 to 100,000 clones, with roughly 92% as singletons. Sequenced material: peripheral blood, taken after pregnancy. These receptors all come from a female donor with multiple sclerosis, enrolled in a pregnancy study. The CDR3 runs from the conserved cysteine through the conserved F or W. The D gene is left open where the match is weak. A clone size is listed for some rows: how often the clone was seen (once, few, many), or a class if it is expanded.

v_call	d_call	j_call	clone_size	cdr3_nt	cdr3_aa
TRBV27	TRBD1	TRBJ2-2	.	TGTGCCAGCGGGTCCGGGACAGGAGCCGGGGAGCTGTTTTTT	CASGSGTGAGELFF
TRBV2	TRBD1	TRBJ2-1	.	TGTGCCAGCAGGGGACAGGGGGTATACAATGAGCAGTTCTTC	CASRGQGVYNEQFF
TRBV7-3	TRBD1	TRBJ1-2	.	TGTGCCAGCAGCTACCAAGGGACAGCTAACTATGGCTACACCTTC	CASSYQGTANYGYTF
TRBV4-1	TRBD2	TRBJ2-7	.	TGCGCCAGCAGCCATTTTCGGGGGGAGCACGAGCAGTACTTC	CASSHFRGEHEQYF
TRBV29-1	.	TRBJ1-4	.	TGCAGCGTTGTGTCGACATCGGATGAAAAACTGTTTTTT	CSVVSTSDEKLFF
TRBV29-1	TRBD1	TRBJ1-4	.	TGCAGCGTTGAAGATGGGGACAGAGGCTTTCCCAAAAAACTGTTTTTT	CSVEDGDRGFPKKLFF
TRBV30	.	TRBJ1-5	.	TGTGCCTGGAGTGTAGGAGTAGAACGGAATCAGCCCCAGCATTTT	CAWSVGVERNQPQHF
TRBV30	TRBD1	TRBJ2-1	.	TGTGCCTGGAGTCGGGACAGGGTGAACAATGAGCAGTTCTTC	CAWSRDRVNNEQFF
TRBV4-2	.	TRBJ1-5	once	TGTGCCAGCACCTCGACTTGGGGTGGGGCTCAGCCCCAGCATTTT	CASTSTWGGAQPQHF
TRBV7-9	.	TRBJ1-4	.	TGTGCCAGCAGCAAAATAGCCTCGAAACTGTTTTTT	CASSKIASKLFF
TRBV14	TRBD2	TRBJ2-7	few	TGTGCCAGCAGCCACTCGGGAGGGGGCTACGAGCAGTACTTC	CASSHSGGGYEQYF
TRBV27	.	TRBJ2-7	.	TGTGCCAGCAGTCCAACGACAAGGGGTTCCTACGAGCAGTACTTC	CASSPTTRGSYEQYF
TRBV5-6	TRBD1	TRBJ2-5	.	TGTGCCAGCAGCTTGTTGGGCAGGGGGCAAGAGACCCAGTACTTC	CASSLLGRGQETQYF
TRBV25-1	TRBD1	TRBJ1-1	.	TGTGCCAGCAGTCTGTGGGGACAGGGGGCCACTGAAGCTTTCTTT	CASSLWGQGATEAFF
TRBV6-1	TRBD2	TRBJ2-5	.	TGTGCCAGCAGTAGGGACTATCAGACCCAGTACTTC	CASSRDYQTQYF
TRBV19	TRBD1	TRBJ1-5	.	TGTGCCAGTAGCCTGGACAGGGTGGGTCAGCCCCAGCATTTT	CASSLDRVGQPQHF
TRBV27	.	TRBJ2-7	.	TGTGCCAGCCGTATTTCTGGCGGTCTCTCCTACGAGCAGTACTTC	CASRISGGLSYEQYF
TRBV21-1	.	TRBJ1-2	.	TGTGCCAGCAGCATTATGAGGGACACGGGATACACCTTC	CASSIMRDTGYTF
TRBV18	.	TRBJ2-1	.	TGTGCCAGCTCACCACCGGGGGGAGGAGGGGCCATCGGTGAGCAGTTCTTC	CASSPPGGGGAIGEQFF
TRBV29-1	TRBD2	TRBJ2-2	.	TGCAGCGTTGTGCTAGCGGGGGAAAACACCGGGGAGCTGTTTTTT	CSVVLAGENTGELFF
TRBV2	TRBD2	TRBJ2-7	.	TGTGCCAGCACGGGGGGAGGGGACCATCGAATCTACGAGCAGTACTTC	CASTGGGDHRIYEQYF
TRBV5-1	.	TRBJ1-2	.	TGCGCCAGCAGCCGTGCGGAGAACTATGGCTACACCTTC	CASSRAENYGYTF
TRBV27	.	TRBJ2-7	.	TGTGCCAGCAGTTCAATCCAGGGGCCTAGCTCCTACGAGCAGTACTTC	CASSSIQGPSSYEQYF
TRBV30	TRBD1	TRBJ2-7	.	TGTGCCTGGAGTGTACCCTCCGTGACAGGGCTCGGTTCCTACGAGCAGTACTTC	CAWSVPSVTGLGSYEQYF
TRBV6-1	.	TRBJ1-2	once	TGTGCCAGCAGATCCAGCGGAGGGGTTGGCGGCTACACCTTC	CASRSSGGVGGYTF
TRBV27	TRBD2	TRBJ2-7	.	TGTGCCAGCAGTTACGCGGGGGGTTCCGGCCTCGAGCAGTACTTC	CASSYAGGSGLEQYF
TRBV29-1	.	TRBJ1-1	.	TGCAGCGTTGGCTCCGACTATCACACTGAAGCTTTCTTT	CSVGSDYHTEAFF
TRBV19	.	TRBJ2-1	.	TGTGCCAGTAGTATACGAGGGACCTACAATGAGCAGTTCTTC	CASSIRGTYNEQFF
TRBV27	TRBD1	TRBJ2-7	.	TGTGCCAGCAGATCGATCAGGGGGCAAGCGTACGAGCAGTACTTC	CASRSIRGQAYEQYF
TRBV6-6	.	TRBJ2-7	.	TGTGCCAGCAGTTACTCGGAGGGGGGGCCCCTCTACGAGCAGTACTTC	CASSYSEGGPLYEQYF
TRBV4-1	.	TRBJ1-1	.	TGCGCCAGCAGAGGGGCCTTGAACACTGAAGCTTTCTTT	CASRGALNTEAFF
TRBV19	TRBD1	TRBJ2-7	.	TGTGCCAGTAGGACCGGGACAGGGGCATACGAGCAGTACTTC	CASRTGTGAYEQYF
TRBV28	.	TRBJ1-5	.	TGTGCCAGCAGTTCCCGCGGACTCGGAAATCAGCCCCAGCATTTT	CASSSRGLGNQPQHF
TRBV5-1	TRBD1	TRBJ1-1	.	TGCGCCAGCAGCCTGACAGGGCCTACGAACACTGAAGCTTTCTTT	CASSLTGPTNTEAFF
TRBV5-1	TRBD1	TRBJ2-3	.	TGCGCCAGCAGGGTAGGGGGCGAGAGTCAGTATTTT	CASRVGGESQYF
TRBV7-2	.	TRBJ2-2	.	TGTGCCAGCAGCTCCCCATCGCTAGCCGTCACCGGGGAGCTGTTTTTT	CASSSPSLAVTGELFF
TRBV11-2	.	TRBJ2-1	.	TGTGCCAGCAGCTTTGAGATCATCTATGAGCAGTTCTTC	CASSFEIIYEQFF
TRBV27	TRBD1	TRBJ2-2	.	TGTGCCAGCAGTCCCGCCGGGACAGGGTATGGGAACACCGGGGAGCTGTTTTTT	CASSPAGTGYGNTGELFF
TRBV27	TRBD1	TRBJ1-2	.	TGTGCCAGCAGTTTTGCGACAGGGGGTTATGGCTACACCTTC	CASSFATGGYGYTF
TRBV27	TRBD2	TRBJ2-1	.	TGTGCCAGCAGTTCTAGCGGGAGGTTGGGGGAGCAGTTCTTC	CASSSSGRLGEQFF
TRBV2	TRBD1	TRBJ1-2	.	TGTGCCACCGAGACAGGGGCTAACTATGGCTACACCTTC	CATETGANYGYTF
TRBV15	TRBD1	TRBJ2-7	.	TGTGCCACCAGCAGGGGGGACAGGGCCCACGAGCAGTACTTC	CATSRGDRAHEQYF
TRBV4-1	TRBD1	TRBJ1-1	.	TGCGCCAGCAGCCCACGACAGGGCCCGAAGTGGAACACTGAAGCTTTCTTT	CASSPRQGPKWNTEAFF
TRBV16	.	TRBJ2-1	.	TGTGCCAGCAGCCAATCGATGAGCGTTACATCCTACAATGAGCAGTTCTTC	CASSQSMSVTSYNEQFF
TRBV4-2	.	TRBJ2-5	.	TGTGCCAGCAGCCAGGAGGGGTTACGGGAGACCCAGTACTTC	CASSQEGLRETQYF
TRBV18	.	TRBJ1-3	few	TGTGCCAGCTCACCATGGGGGACATCTGGAAACACCATATATTTT	CASSPWGTSGNTIYF
TRBV4-1	TRBD2	TRBJ2-1	.	TGCGCCAGCAGCCAGGTTCACCCGGGACTAGCGGGAGATGTTGAGCAGTTCTTC	CASSQVHPGLAGDVEQFF
TRBV28	.	TRBJ1-5	.	TGTGCCAGCAGTACCTTCTCACAGGGCTATGGGAATCAGCCCCAGCATTTT	CASSTFSQGYGNQPQHF
TRBV6-1	.	TRBJ2-7	.	TGTGCCAGCAGTTGGGACATAGACTACGAGCAGTACTTC	CASSWDIDYEQYF
TRBV2	TRBD1	TRBJ1-5	.	TGTGCCAGCAGGAAGACAGGGGATCAGCCCCAGCATTTT	CASRKTGDQPQHF
TRBV7-6	.	TRBJ2-7	.	TGTGCCAGCAGTCCTAGCAGGGGGGCCGCCTACGAGCAGTACTTC	CASSPSRGAAYEQYF
TRBV27	.	TRBJ2-7	.	TGTGCCAGCAAATTTCAGGGCCGGTACGAGCAGTACTTC	CASKFQGRYEQYF
TRBV29-1	.	TRBJ2-1	.	TGCAGCGTTGGTCGGGCAGGGGGGATCCACAATGAGCAGTTCTTC	CSVGRAGGIHNEQFF
TRBV7-7	TRBD2	TRBJ2-1	.	TGTGCCAGCAGCTTAGGACTAGCTCTTGGTGAGCAGTTCTTC	CASSLGLALGEQFF